The next 12 T cell receptor beta chains were all read from a single sample in a study of blood T cell repertoires in COVID-19. Libraries were prepared by immunoSEQ multiplex PCR; TCRdb keeps only in-frame clonotypes and omits some of them. Of approximately 130,000 clones listed, around 77% are singletons. Material for sequencing was peripheral blood. The receptor set was obtained from a human donor in a cohort sampled during active COVID-19.

This chain uses TRBV19 with TRBJ2-1, with D unresolved. Germline-derived CDR1 and CDR2 are LNHDA and SQIVND (reference sequence). Trimming took off 1 base at V and 5 bases at J, with 6 bases between the two ends. This CDR3 is 13 amino acids long. The CDR3 spells CASSIGQNNEQFF. In DNA, the CDR3 is TGTGCCAGTAGTATAGGGCAGAACAATGAGCAGTTCTTC.

The chain uses TRBV2 and TRBJ2-5; weak D call: TRBD1 (6 bases). Trimming stripped 4 bases from V and 1 base from J, with 10 bases between. Germline-derived CDR1 and CDR2 are SNHLY and FYNNEI. The CDR3 is 14 amino acids. The CDR3 DNA is TGTGCCAGCAGTGCAGACAGGTTCCAAGAGACCCAGTACTTC. Amino acids: CASSADRFQETQYF.

This clone was recorded a few times. The chain combines TRBV18 with TRBJ1-5, with a tentative D call TRBD1 (6 bases). The CDR3 is 17 residues long. CDR1 and CDR2 (germline): KGHSH, LQKENI. The V end lost 3 bases, the J end lost 6 bases, and 21 bases lay between the germline ends. In DNA form, the CDR3 reads TGTGCCAGCTCACCGGCCTATGGCAGGGGAGCAGGTCAGCCCCAGCATTTT. This codes for CASSPAYGRGAGQPQHF.

This clone came up once. The rearrangement joins TRBV28 to TRBJ2-3, with TRBD1 identical over 7 bases. Germline CDR1 reads MDHEN; CDR2 reads SYDVKM. The junction had 10 bases not matched to a gene; V was cut back by 5 bases and J by 8 bases. This CDR3 region has 14 residues. The CDR3 reads CASSTPGPGGTQYF. DNA for the CDR3: TGTGCCAGCAGTACTCCGGGCCCAGGGGGTACGCAGTATTTT.

The chain is built from TRBV3-1 (or the pseudogene TRBV3-2) and TRBJ1-2, with no clear D. The CDR3 is made up of 15 amino acids. Germline loops: CDR1 LGHDT, CDR2 YNNKEL (reference sequence). V gave up 1 base and J gave up 8 bases, with 17 bases separating them. The CDR3 loop reads CASSQGSGIEVGYTF. The DNA for the CDR3 is TGTGCCAGCAGCCAAGGATCCGGGATCGAGGTGGGCTACACCTTC.

The genes are TRBV28 and TRBJ1-4; weak D call: TRBD1 (6 bases). V was cut by 6 bases and J by 4 bases, with 9 bases left in between. Germline loops: CDR1 MDHEN, CDR2 SYDVKM. The CDR3 is 13 residues long. CDR3 amino acids: CASREGGNEKLFF. Here the CDR3 DNA reads TGTGCCAGCAGGGAAGGGGGTAATGAAAAACTGTTTTTT.

V usage is TRBV6-5 and J usage is TRBJ2-1, with a possible D match to TRBD2 (6 bases). Germline V gene lookup returns CDR1 MNHEY and CDR2 SVGAGI. V gave up 5 bases and J gave up 3 bases, with 14 bases separating them. CDR3 length equals 15 residues. The CDR3 DNA follows: TGTGCCAGCAGTCGGGGGTCCGGATTCTACAATGAGCAGTTCTTC. Protein product: CASSRGSGFYNEQFF.

The gene calls are TRBV21-1 and TRBJ1-5; TRBD1, the D gene given by the table, was not confirmed from the DNA. TRBV21-1 is designated a pseudogene. The CDR3 sequence is 13 residues long. CDR3 nucleotide sequence: TGTGCCAGCAGCAAAGTTCAGGGTCAGCCCCAGCATTTT. Protein sequence: CASSKVQGQPQHF.

The CDR3 loop reads CASSRQGNSYGYTF. The DNA for the CDR3 is TGTGCCAGTAGCAGACAGGGTAACTCCTATGGCTACACCTTC. V and J are TRBV19 and TRBJ1-2, with TRBD1 matching 7 bases. V shed 6 bases and J 4 bases; nucleotides not matched to a gene: 8. Germline CDR1 LNHDA, CDR2 SQIVND (reference sequence). This CDR3 has 14 amino acids.

The chain couples TRBV6-7 to TRBJ2-7, with a possible D match to TRBD2 (6 bases). TRBV6-7 is given ORF status, its function remaining uncertain. The ends were cut back, 2 bases at V and 3 bases at J, with 17 bases in the middle. The CDR3 covers 16 residues. CDR3 protein: CASSYPRGWDRYEQYF. As DNA, the CDR3 is TGTGCCAGCAGTTACCCACGGGGGTGGGATCGCTACGAGCAGTACTTC.

The chain combines TRBV7-9 with TRBJ2-7, with D possibly being TRBD1 (6 bases). The length of the CDR3 is 13 residues. The germline CDR1 and CDR2 sequences are SEHNR and FQNEAQ (reference sequence). Trimming pared 4 bases from V and 0 bases from J, leaving 7 bases between. The CDR3 loop is CASSSGHSYEQYF. The CDR3 nucleotides are TGTGCCAGCAGCTCGGGACACTCCTACGAGCAGTACTTC.

CDR3 loop: CASKGARGPGELFF. The CDR3 bases are TGTGCCAGCAAAGGGGCTAGGGGTCCCGGGGAGCTGTTTTTT. The chain combines TRBV2 with TRBJ2-2; possibly TRBD1 for D (5 bases). The CDR3 totals 14 residues. Germline values: CDR1 SNHLY, CDR2 FYNNEI. The V end lost 7 bases, the J end lost 6 bases, and 15 bases lay between the germline ends. Combining the CDR3 with reference TRBV2 and TRBJ2-2 gives the whole variable domain EPEVTQTPSHQVTQMGQEVILRCVPISNHLYFYWYRQILGQKVEFLVSFYNNEISEKSEIFDDQFSVERPDGSNFTLKIRSTKLEDSAMYFCASKGARGPGELFFGEGSRLTVL.